This T cell receptor beta chain was recorded in a study of CD8+CD57+ T cells in acquired aplastic anemia. Study details: Quantities of DNA derived from sorted CD4+ and CD8+ cells averaged roughly 3.4 ug. Findings of the study overall: Shared by patients and controls, nearly 30 CD8+ CDR3s were abundant in patients.

The use of genomic DNA as template underpinned the TCR beta VDJ and CDR3 profiling. TCRdb re-called the reads through MiXCR, storing one row per CDR3 protein. The sample comprises 150,000 to 200,000 distinct CDR3 sequences, more than 45% of which are singletons, and 2.5% to 4% rests with the top ten. As concerns this clonotype: The antigen remains unidentified.

The CDR3 length is 13 residues. Germline CDR1 is KGHDR and CDR2 is SFDVKD. V lost 6 bases and J 3 bases, leaving 11 bases between the germline ends. All patients picked for sequencing had shown, by flow cytometry, an expansion of CD8+CD57+ cells. All participating patients were living with severe acquired aplastic anemia. Patient blood was sampled before any therapy had been received. This clonotype was obtained from a human donor with aplastic anemia. What was sequenced was sorted CD4+, CD8+, or CD8+CD57+ T cells (not recorded which) from PBMCs. The V gene is TRBV24-1, the J gene TRBJ2-7; D gene ambiguous. The CDR3 DNA reads TGTGCCACCAGTCGGTTACACGTCTACGAGCAGTACTTC. Translated: CATSRLHVYEQYF.